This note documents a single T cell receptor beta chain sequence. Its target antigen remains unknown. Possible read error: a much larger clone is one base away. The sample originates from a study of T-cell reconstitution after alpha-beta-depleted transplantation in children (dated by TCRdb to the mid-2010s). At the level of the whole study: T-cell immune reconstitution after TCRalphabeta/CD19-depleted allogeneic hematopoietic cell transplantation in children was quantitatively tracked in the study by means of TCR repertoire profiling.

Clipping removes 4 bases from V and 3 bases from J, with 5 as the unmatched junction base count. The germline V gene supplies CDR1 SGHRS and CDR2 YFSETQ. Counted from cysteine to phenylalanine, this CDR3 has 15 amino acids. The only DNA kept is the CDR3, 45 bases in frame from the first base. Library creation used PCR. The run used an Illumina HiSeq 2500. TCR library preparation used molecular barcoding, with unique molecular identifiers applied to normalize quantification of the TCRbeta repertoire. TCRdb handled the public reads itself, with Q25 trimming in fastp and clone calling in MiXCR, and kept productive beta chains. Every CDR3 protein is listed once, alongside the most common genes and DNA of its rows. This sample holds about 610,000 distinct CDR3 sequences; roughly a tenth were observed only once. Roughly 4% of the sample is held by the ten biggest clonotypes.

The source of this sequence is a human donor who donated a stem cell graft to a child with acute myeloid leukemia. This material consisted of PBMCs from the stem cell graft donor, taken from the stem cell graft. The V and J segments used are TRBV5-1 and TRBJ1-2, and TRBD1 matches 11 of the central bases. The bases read TGCGCCAGCAGCCCGTGGACAGGGGGCGACTATGGCTACACCTTC. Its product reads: CASSPWTGGDYGYTF.